What follows describes a single TCR beta chain. Germline V gene sequence: CDR1 MDHEN, CDR2 SYDVKM. The trim removed 7 bases at V and 0 bases at J, leaving 6 bases unmatched. The CDR3 consists of 15 residues. This sample stems from a study of blood T cell repertoires in COVID-19. Study-level background: The cDNA or gDNA used as material had been derived from T cells, B-cell-depleted T cells, or PBMCs.

The authors' processing: Cell counts per sample came from amplifying reference gene primers. Assay: immunoSEQ multiplex PCR; the TCRdb copy retains only in-frame clones and omits some. V, J and clone size are taken as reported in that table, and D and trimming were inferred from the DNA itself. The sample lists about 210,000 clones, 88% seen once, with about 1.5% in the top ten. This receptor was identified in a young man with active or convalescent COVID-19. The sequenced material came from peripheral blood. The V and J genes are TRBV28 and TRBJ2-7; TRBD2 matches at 10 bases. CDR3 sequence reads: CASTPTSGVSYEQYF. The CDR3 DNA follows: TGTGCCAGCACCCCCACTAGCGGGGTCTCCTACGAGCAGTACTTC.